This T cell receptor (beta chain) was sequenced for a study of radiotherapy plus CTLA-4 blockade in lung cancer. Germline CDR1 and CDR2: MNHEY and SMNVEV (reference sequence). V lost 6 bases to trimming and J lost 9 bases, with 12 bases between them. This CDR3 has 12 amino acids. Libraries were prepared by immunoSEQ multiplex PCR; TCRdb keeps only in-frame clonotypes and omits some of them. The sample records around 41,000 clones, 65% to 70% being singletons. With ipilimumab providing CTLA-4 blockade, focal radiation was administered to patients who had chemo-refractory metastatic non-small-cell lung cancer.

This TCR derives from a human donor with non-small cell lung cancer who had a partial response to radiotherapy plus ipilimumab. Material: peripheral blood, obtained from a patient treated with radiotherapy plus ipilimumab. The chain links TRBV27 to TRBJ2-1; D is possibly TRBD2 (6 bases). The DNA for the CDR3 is TGTGCCAGCAGGAGGGACTCCTTTGAGCAGTTCTTC. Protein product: CASRRDSFEQFF.